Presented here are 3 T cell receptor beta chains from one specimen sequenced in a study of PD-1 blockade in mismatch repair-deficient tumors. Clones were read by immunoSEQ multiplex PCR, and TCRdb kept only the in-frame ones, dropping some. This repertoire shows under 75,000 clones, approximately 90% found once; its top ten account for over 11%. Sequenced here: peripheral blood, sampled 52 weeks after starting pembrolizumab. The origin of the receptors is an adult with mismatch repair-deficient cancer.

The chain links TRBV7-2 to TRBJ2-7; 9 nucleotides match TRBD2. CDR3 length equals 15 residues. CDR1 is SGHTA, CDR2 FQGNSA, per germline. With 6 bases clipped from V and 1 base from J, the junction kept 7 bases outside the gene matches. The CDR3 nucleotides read TGTGCCAGCAGTAGCGGACTAGCGAGTTCCTACGAGCAGTACTTC. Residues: CASSSGLASSYEQYF.

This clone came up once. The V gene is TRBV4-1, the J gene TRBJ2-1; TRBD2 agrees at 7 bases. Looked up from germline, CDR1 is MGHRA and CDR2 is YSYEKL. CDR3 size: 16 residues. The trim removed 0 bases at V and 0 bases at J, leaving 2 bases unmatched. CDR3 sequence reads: CASSQEAGLSYNEQFF. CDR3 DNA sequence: TGCGCCAGCAGCCAAGAAGCGGGACTCTCCTACAATGAGCAGTTCTTC.

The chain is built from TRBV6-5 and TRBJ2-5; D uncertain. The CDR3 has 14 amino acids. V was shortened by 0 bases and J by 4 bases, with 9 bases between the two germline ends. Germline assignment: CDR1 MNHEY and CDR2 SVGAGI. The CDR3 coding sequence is TGTGCCAGCAGTTACTCAAGAACACTAGAGACCCAGTACTTC. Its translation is CASSYSRTLETQYF.